Below, 2 T cell receptor beta chains from the same sample are listed, as sequenced in a study of beta chain features in type 1 diabetes (dated by TCRdb to about 2018). General study outcomes and caveats: Type 1 diabetes patients showed a moderate but significant shortening of TCRB CDR3 length in all four CD4+ subsets.

Receptor amplification or capture employed the immunoSEQ multiplex PCR assay. The High Capacity cDNA Reverse Transcription Kit was used to reverse transcribe all of the isolated RNA, meaning that expressed TCRB transcripts were what got sequenced. The table was pulled from immuneACCESS by TCRdb, which kept in-frame rearrangements only. Such tables lose some clones; where checked, under half of the loss comes from unresolved V genes, and the rest has no known cause. The sample table records over 25,000 clones; approximately 55% of these occur just once. The top ten clones comprise approximately 1.5% of the sample. For these TCRs, the target antigens are not known. Sequenced sample: Tregs from blood. In the paper's terms, the cell subset or site label means: regulatory CD4+ T cells. These receptors were obtained from a woman between 18 and 30 years old with type 1 diabetes.

V usage is TRBV30 and J usage is TRBJ1-5, with D possibly matching TRBD1 (5 bases). This CDR3 comprises 22 residues. Germline V gene sequence: CDR1 GTSNPN, CDR2 SVGIG (reference sequence). V shed 2 bases and J shed 2 bases, with 34 bases lying between them. CDR3 residues: CAWSLLRGLLGWRGKGNQPQHF. The CDR3 DNA sequence: TGTGCCTGGAGTCTTCTTAGGGGTTTGCTAGGGTGGAGGGGAAAGGGCAATCAGCCCCAGCATTTT.

The chain has TRBV19 and TRBJ1-1; perhaps TRBD1 as D (5 bases). CDR3 size: 16 residues. Germline CDR1 LNHDA, CDR2 SQIVND (reference sequence). The ends were cut back, 3 bases at V and 6 bases at J, with 20 bases in the middle. This CDR3 reads CASSIGWRGGSPEAFF. In nucleotides, the CDR3 is TGTGCCAGTAGTATCGGTTGGCGGGGGGGAAGCCCTGAAGCTTTCTTT.